Below are 27 T cell receptor beta chains sequenced from a single sample in a study of T-cell reconstitution after alpha-beta-depleted transplantation in children. During its preparation, the TCRbeta library received unique molecular identifiers. TCRdb re-called the PCR reads through MiXCR, storing one row per CDR3 protein. The sample carries 250,000 to 350,000 distinct CDR3 sequences, approximately 23% recorded once. The source material was PBMCs, mostly from graft donor cells, sampled 180 days after TCRalphabeta/CD19-depleted stem cell transplant. The receptors originated from a male patient aged 10 to 17 who had a stem cell transplant for acute lymphoblastic leukemia, so the T cells may come from the graft donor.

The V call is TRBV5-1, the J call TRBJ2-7; TRBD2 aligns across 7 bases. The CDR3 sequence is 14 residues long. The germline CDR1 and CDR2 sequences are SGHRS and YFSETQ. V gave up 4 bases and J gave up 3 bases; unmatched junction bases: 7. For the CDR3, the DNA is TGCGCCAGCAGCGGAGCGGGGAGTGGCTACGAGCAGTACTTC. It specifies CASSGAGSGYEQYF. Filled out from reference TRBV5-1 and TRBJ2-7, the complete variable domain reads KAGVTQTPRYLIKTRGQQVTLSCSPISGHRSVSWYQQTPGQGLQFLFEYFSETQRNKGNFPGRFSGRQFSNSRSEMNVSTLELGDSALYLCASSGAGSGYEQYFGPGTRLTVT.

The J gene is TRBJ2-1, the V gene TRBV5-1, with D perhaps matching TRBD1 or TRBD2 (5 bases each). This CDR3 region has 15 residues. V was cut by 3 bases and J by 7 bases, with 17 bases left in between. Germline V gene data show CDR1 as SGHRS and CDR2 as YFSETQ. Here the CDR3 DNA reads TGCGCCAGCAGCTCAGATAGAGGGGTGCCGAATGAGCAGTTCTTC. Amino acids: CASSSDRGVPNEQFF.

The J gene is TRBJ2-7, the V gene TRBV10-3; TRBD2 is a possible D gene (5 bases). The CDR3 is 16 amino acids. The germline V gene has CDR1 ENHRY and CDR2 SYGVKD. V was clipped by 7 bases and J by 3 bases, with 22 bases between them. The CDR3 nucleotides read TGTGCCATCACCCGAAAGCGAGGGCCCTTTGACTACGAGCAGTACTTC. This encodes CAITRKRGPFDYEQYF.

This clonotype was found a few times. This rearrangement joins TRBV7-6 to TRBJ2-7, with 13 bases identical to TRBD2. The CDR3 is 16 residues long. Germline CDR1 SGHVS, CDR2 FNYEAQ. V was clipped by 0 bases and J by 3 bases; unmatched bases: 2. DNA of the CDR3: TGTGCCAGCAGCTTAGCGACTAGCGGGAGGTACTACGAGCAGTACTTC. Protein product: CASSLATSGRYYEQYF.

This clonotype was counted between two and nine times. This chain links TRBV7-9 with TRBJ2-7; D may be TRBD1 or TRBD2 (6 bases each). Germline CDR1 is SEHNR and CDR2 is FQNEAQ (reference sequence). This CDR3 is built from 15 residues. The V end was cut by 8 bases, the J end by 7 bases, with 24 bases between. CDR3 DNA sequence: TGTGCCAGCGGACGTCGGGGAGGACAGTCCGGTGAGCAGTACTTC. Translated, it gives CASGRRGGQSGEQYF.

Only a few counts were recorded for this clonotype. The V gene is TRBV29-1, the J gene TRBJ1-1, with D uncertain. This CDR3 is 12 amino acids long. CDR1 and CDR2 from the germline V gene are SQVTM and ANQGSEA. The V end lost 4 bases, the J end lost 4 bases, and 10 bases lay between the germline ends. This chain's CDR3 is CSVVAIGTEAFF. The CDR3 region has the DNA TGCAGCGTTGTGGCCATTGGCACTGAAGCTTTCTTT.

The gene calls are TRBV6-5 and TRBJ1-1; possible D gene TRBD1, 5 bases. CDR1 is MNHEY, CDR2 SVGAGI, per germline. This CDR3 has 16 amino acids. V shed 2 bases and J shed 1 base, with 14 bases lying between them. This CDR3 is CASSYAQGRRNTEAFF. CDR3 DNA: TGTGCCAGCAGTTACGCCCAGGGACGTCGGAACACTGAAGCTTTCTTT.

The V call is TRBV12-3 or TRBV12-4, the J call TRBJ1-1; D unresolved. The CDR3 spans 15 residues. V gave up 2 bases and J gave up 4 bases, with 14 bases separating them. CDR3: CASSLKVGYGTEAFF. Written as DNA, the CDR3 is TGTGCCAGCAGTTTAAAGGTGGGATATGGCACTGAAGCTTTCTTT.

This clonotype was seen at least ten times. The chain is built from TRBV4-1 and TRBJ2-1, with D perhaps assigned TRBD1 or TRBD2 (6 bases each). V was shortened by 4 bases and J by 2 bases, with 9 bases between the two germline ends. The CDR3 spans 14 residues. CDR1 and CDR2 from the germline V gene are MGHRA and YSYEKL. As DNA, the CDR3 is TGCGCCAGCAGCCCAGGGGAGGCCTACAATGAGCAGTTCTTC. It specifies CASSPGEAYNEQFF.

J is TRBJ1-1 and V is TRBV12-3 or TRBV12-4; 7 bases map to TRBD1. V lost 9 bases and J lost 0; bases outside the gene matches: 19. The CDR3 spans 18 residues. CDR3 sequence reads: CASFKGWGQLSLNTEAFF. The CDR3 DNA reads TGTGCCAGTTTCAAGGGTTGGGGACAGCTTTCCCTGAACACTGAAGCTTTCTTT.

This clonotype turned up a few times. J is TRBJ2-2 and V is TRBV5-1, with 8 bases aligning to TRBD2. Germline V gene lookup returns CDR1 SGHRS and CDR2 YFSETQ. The CDR3 length is 16 residues. J gave up 4 bases and V 0 bases, and 5 bases lay outside the gene matches. CDR3 region: CASSLVPGGLTGELFF. The CDR3 DNA is TGCGCCAGCAGCTTGGTCCCGGGAGGGCTCACCGGGGAGCTGTTTTTT.

The chain recombines TRBV7-2 with TRBJ2-5; tentatively, D is TRBD1 (6 bases). The CDR3 is 14 amino acids. Germline assignment: CDR1 SGHTA and CDR2 FQGNSA. Trimming removed 5 bases at V and 3 bases at J, with 13 bases between. For the CDR3, the DNA is TGTGCCAGCAGCGACCGCAGGGGTAAAGAGACCCAGTACTTC. It translates to CASSDRRGKETQYF.

This clonotype was recorded a few times. The CDR3 sequence: CASSLGSPWELSNSPLHF. The CDR3 DNA is TGTGCCAGCAGCTTGGGAAGTCCGTGGGAGCTTTCTAATTCACCCCTCCACTTT. V and J are TRBV5-5 and TRBJ1-6; D uncertain. Per the germline V gene, CDR1 is SGHKS and CDR2 is YYEKEE (reference sequence). The V end lost 0 bases, the J end lost 6 bases, and 19 bases lay between the germline ends. The CDR3 sequence is 18 residues long.

This clonotype was counted at least ten times. This chain links TRBV4-3 with TRBJ2-2, with 7 bases that match TRBD2. From germline, CDR1 is LGHNA and CDR2 YSLEER. The CDR3 has 16 residues. Germline trimming cut 0 bases from V and 5 bases from J; bases unmatched to any gene: 6. CDR3 in amino acids: CASSQDTGGVTGELFF. The CDR3 nucleotides read TGCGCCAGCAGCCAAGATACGGGAGGAGTAACCGGGGAGCTGTTTTTT.

This clonotype was counted at least ten times. The CDR3 DNA reads TGTGCCAGCAGCTTAAACGATGGCAACGAGCAGTACTTC. Translating gives CASSLNDGNEQYF. The genes are TRBV5-6 and TRBJ2-7; D gene uncertain. The germline gives CDR1 SGHDT, CDR2 YYEEEE. This CDR3 has 13 residues. Deletions cut 2 bases from V and 5 bases from J, with 11 bases between. Complete variable domain (other parts from reference TRBV5-6 and TRBJ2-7): DAGVTQSPTHLIKTRGQQVTLRCSPKSGHDTVSWYQQALGQGPQFIFQYYEEEERQRGNFPDRFSGHQFPNYSSELNVNALLLGDSALYLCASSLNDGNEQYFGPGTRLTVT.

This clonotype has more than one count but fewer than ten. The rearrangement links TRBV28 to TRBJ2-3, with D maybe TRBD1 (5 bases). V lost 3 bases and J 3 bases, leaving 19 bases between the germline ends. Germline lookup yields CDR1 MDHEN and CDR2 SYDVKM. This CDR3 is built from 17 residues. For the CDR3, the DNA is TGTGCCAGCAGTTTTTCGTTGAAGGGGCTGGAAACAGATACGCAGTATTTT. Translated, it gives CASSFSLKGLETDTQYF.

In its sample, this clonotype was seen a few times. This chain connects TRBV12-3 or TRBV12-4 to TRBJ2-1; D gene ambiguous. Trimming pared 4 bases from V and 5 bases from J, leaving 18 bases between. The CDR3 covers 16 residues. Written as DNA, the CDR3 is TGTGCCAGCAGTTCCGCGTCACGGAAGTGGGACAATGAGCAGTTCTTC. Translation: CASSSASRKWDNEQFF.

This clonotype was seen a handful of times. The chain has TRBV5-5 and TRBJ2-7, with a tentative D call TRBD2 (6 bases). Per germline, CDR1 SGHKS and CDR2 YYEKEE (reference sequence). The V and J ends lost 5 bases and 1 base respectively, with 19 bases between them. This CDR3 comprises 16 residues. CDR3 coding DNA: TGTGCCAGCAGGCGGGATCAAAAAACCGTATCCTACGAGCAGTACTTC. It is translated as CASRRDQKTVSYEQYF.

In its sample, this clonotype was seen many times. The CDR3 protein is CASSLSPGGRDTQYF. The CDR3 nucleotides are TGTGCCAGCAGTTTATCGCCGGGGGGCAGAGATACGCAGTATTTT. The rearrangement uses TRBV27 and TRBJ2-3; D is perhaps TRBD2 (7 bases). In germline, CDR1 is MNHEY, CDR2 SMNVEV (reference sequence). The CDR3 is 15 amino acids. The V end lost 0 bases, the J end lost 5 bases, and 12 bases lay between the germline ends.

The V gene is TRBV27, the J gene TRBJ2-7; TRBD2 agrees at 11 bases. Germline loops: CDR1 MNHEY, CDR2 SMNVEV (reference sequence). After removal of 7 bases from V and 6 bases from J, the junction contained 11 bases not matched to a gene. This CDR3 spans 15 amino acids. The CDR3 loop reads CASTSSGRRLREQYF. In DNA form, the CDR3 reads TGTGCCAGCACCTCTAGCGGGAGGAGGCTGCGCGAGCAGTACTTC.

V usage is TRBV9 and J usage is TRBJ2-1, with TRBD2 matching 8 bases. CDR3 length equals 15 residues. V shed 5 bases, J shed 7 bases, and the junction held 11 bases outside the gene matches. Germline values: CDR1 SGDLS, CDR2 YYNGEE. The CDR3 DNA is TGTGCCAGCAGGATGGGGAGCGGGAGTGAAAATGAGCAGTTCTTC. Translated, it gives CASRMGSGSENEQFF.

The V gene is TRBV5-1, the J gene TRBJ1-2; TRBD1 is a possible D gene (6 bases). CDR1 is SGHRS and CDR2 is YFSETQ in the germline V gene. The V gene lost 1 base and the J gene lost 2 bases, with 15 bases spanning the gap. The CDR3 contains 16 residues. As DNA, the CDR3 is TGCGCCAGCAGCTTGAACAGGGCGGATTCGAACTATGGCTACACCTTC. It is translated as CASSLNRADSNYGYTF.

This clonotype was seen only a few times. The chain carries TRBV5-1 and TRBJ1-4; D not certain. CDR1 is SGHRS and CDR2 is YFSETQ in the germline V gene. The CDR3 loop spans 14 amino acids. The V and J ends lost 3 bases and 0 bases respectively, with 6 bases between them. The chain's CDR3 is CASSSAATNEKLFF. As DNA, the CDR3 is TGCGCCAGCAGCTCGGCGGCAACTAATGAAAAACTGTTTTTT.

This rearrangement joins TRBV2 to TRBJ2-7; TRBD2 is a possible D gene (7 bases). Germline V gives CDR1 SNHLY, CDR2 FYNNEI. The CDR3 has 15 residues. V lost 4 bases, J lost 3 bases, and 16 bases lay in between. The CDR3 here is CASSGGSGGGYEQYF. CDR3 DNA sequence: TGTGCCAGCAGTGGGGGCTCGGGGGGCGGCTACGAGCAGTACTTC.

The CDR3 DNA sequence: TGCGCCAGCAGCTTGGGTGGACGCCGTACAGATACGCAGTATTTT. The encoded protein is CASSLGGRRTDTQYF. The rearrangement links TRBV5-1 to TRBJ2-3; no clear D gene. The germline CDR1 and CDR2 sequences are SGHRS and YFSETQ. Trimming cost V 0 bases and J 3 bases, with 11 bases left between them. The CDR3 is 15 residues long.

The chain couples TRBV15 to TRBJ2-4; no reliable D call. CDR1 LNHNV and CDR2 YYDKDF come from the germline V gene (reference sequence). The CDR3 spans 12 residues. The germline V and J ends were trimmed by 0 bases and 8 bases, with 5 bases remaining between them. The CDR3 loop is CATSRDTDIQYF. CDR3 bases: TGTGCCACCAGCAGAGATACGGACATTCAGTACTTC.

This rearrangement joins TRBV19 to TRBJ1-1; D perhaps matches TRBD1 (5 bases). Germline V gene data show CDR1 as LNHDA and CDR2 as SQIVND (reference sequence). Trimming left V 5 bases short and J 0 bases short, with 10 bases between. This CDR3 is built from 14 residues. This CDR3 reads CASSPGTLNTEAFF. As DNA, the CDR3 is TGTGCCAGTAGTCCCGGGACCTTGAACACTGAAGCTTTCTTT.